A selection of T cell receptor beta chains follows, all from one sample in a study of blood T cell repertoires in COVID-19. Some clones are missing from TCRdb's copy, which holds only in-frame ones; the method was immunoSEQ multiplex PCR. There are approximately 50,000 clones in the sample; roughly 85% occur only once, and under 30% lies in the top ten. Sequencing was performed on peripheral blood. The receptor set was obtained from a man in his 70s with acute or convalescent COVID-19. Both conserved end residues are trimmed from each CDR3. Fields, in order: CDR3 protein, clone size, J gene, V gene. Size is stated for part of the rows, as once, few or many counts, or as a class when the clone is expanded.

CDR3: ATSSLLAEDYEQY
size: few
J: TRBJ2-7
V: TRBV15

CDR3: ASTWTGGDGYT
size: few
J: TRBJ1-2
V: TRBV28

CDR3: ASSLGGARETQY
size: many
J: TRBJ2-5
V: TRBV27

CDR3: ASSLTSFSGGYT
size: -
J: TRBJ1-2
V: TRBV11-3

CDR3: ASSVGASGQLSYEQY
size: -
J: TRBJ2-7
V: TRBV9

CDR3: ASSSYAGETQY
size: -
J: TRBJ2-5
V: TRBV5-6

CDR3: ASSFRGLDYGYT
size: -
J: TRBJ1-2
V: TRBV7-9

CDR3: ASSWKGVQSNTGELF
size: -
J: TRBJ2-2
V: TRBV27

CDR3: ASSPRTGATYEQY
size: -
J: TRBJ2-7
V: TRBV4-3

CDR3: SVGLAGGPGHGNEQF
size: many
J: TRBJ2-1
V: TRBV29-1

CDR3: ASSLGTGGNSPLH
size: -
J: TRBJ1-6
V: TRBV11-3

CDR3: ASSQGRGSGELF
size: many
J: TRBJ2-2
V: TRBV6-4

CDR3: ASSQDVTGGRETQY
size: -
J: TRBJ2-5
V: TRBV3-1/TRBV3-2

CDR3: ASSLELQGGTEAF
size: few
J: TRBJ1-1
V: TRBV7-2

CDR3: ASSTGLAVNTGELF
size: -
J: TRBJ2-2
V: TRBV6-2/TRBV6-3

CDR3: ASGPQPGQLNTEAF
size: once
J: TRBJ1-1
V: TRBV12-5